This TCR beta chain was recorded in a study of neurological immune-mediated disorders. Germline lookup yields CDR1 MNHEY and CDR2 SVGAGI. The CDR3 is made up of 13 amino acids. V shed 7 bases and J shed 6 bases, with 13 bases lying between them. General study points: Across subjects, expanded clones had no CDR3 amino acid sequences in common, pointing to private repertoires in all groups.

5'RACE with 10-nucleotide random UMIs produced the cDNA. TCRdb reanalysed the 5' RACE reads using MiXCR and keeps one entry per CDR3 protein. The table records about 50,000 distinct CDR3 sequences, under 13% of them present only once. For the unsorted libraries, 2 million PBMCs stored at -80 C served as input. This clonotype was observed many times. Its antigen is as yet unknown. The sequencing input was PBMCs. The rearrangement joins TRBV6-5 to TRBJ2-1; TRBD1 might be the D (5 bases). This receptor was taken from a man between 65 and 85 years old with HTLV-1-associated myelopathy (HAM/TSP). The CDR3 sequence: CASTRARANEQFF. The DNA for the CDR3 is TGTGCCAGCACTCGGGCCAGGGCCAATGAGCAGTTCTTC.